The TCR beta chain under discussion was sequenced for a study of graft-versus-host responses after intestinal transplantation. Findings of the study overall: Allografts carried high graft-versus-host to host-versus-graft clonal ratios in patients having graft-donor T cell macrochimerism. Researchers found peak circulating GvH clone levels linked to early post-transplant HvG declines.

The protocol was immunoSEQ multiplex PCR, while the TCRdb copy is restricted to in-frame clones and leaves out a portion. The sample has almost 70,000 clones, around 90% seen once; the top ten hold around 7.1%. V was clipped by 0 bases and J by 2 bases, with 2 bases between them. The CDR3 spans 13 residues. In germline, CDR1 is WNHNN, CDR2 SYGVQD (reference sequence). Concerning this clone itself: Its matching antigen is unknown.

The sequencing used bone marrow, collected 700 to 750 days after intestinal transplantation. This TCR derives from a human patient who received an intestinal transplant, so some T cells may come from the graft donor. This sequence joins TRBV10-1 and TRBJ2-1; unclear D gene. As DNA, the CDR3 is TGCGCCAGCAGTGAGTCGGCCTACAATGAGCAGTTCTTC. This encodes CASSESAYNEQFF.